Below, 18 T cell receptor beta chains from the same sample are listed, as sequenced in a study of tumor-infiltrating lymphocytes in localized non-small cell lung cancer. Profiled with immunoSEQ multiplex PCR; TCRdb holds only in-frame clones, not every one. There are over 10,000 clones in the sample; around 76% occur only once, and roughly an eighth lies in the top ten. The specimen was uninvolved lung tissue not adjacent to the tumor. Receptors originate from a human donor with non-small cell lung cancer.

The V and J genes are TRBV19 and TRBJ1-3; no definite D call. Between the trimmed V and J ends, which lost 7 bases and 2 bases, there was a span of 12 bases. From germline, CDR1 is LNHDA and CDR2 SQIVND (reference sequence). The CDR3 has 14 amino acids. For the CDR3, the DNA is TGTGCCAGTAAGACCCGAGGACCTGGAAACACCATATATTTT. This encodes CASKTRGPGNTIYF.

The chain combines TRBV14 with TRBJ2-1; D is uncertain. Germline CDR1 reads SGHDN; CDR2 reads FVKESK. V shed 4 bases and J shed 5 bases, with 9 bases lying between them. The CDR3 extends over 13 amino acids. Written as DNA, the CDR3 is TGTGCCAGCAGCCGGTGGATAGACAATGAGCAGTTCTTC. Encoded protein: CASSRWIDNEQFF.

About this clone itself: One end of the junction varies from germline; a read error may be responsible. V gene TRBV7-7 combines with J gene TRBJ2-2, with D perhaps assigned TRBD1 or TRBD2 (5 bases each). Germline-derived CDR1 and CDR2 are SSHAT and FNYEAQ (reference sequence). There are 13 residues in the CDR3. The CDR3 DNA sequence: TGTGCTAGCAGCTTCCGGGACGGCGGGGAGCTGTTTTTT. Translated, it gives CASSFRDGGELFF.

This rearrangement joins TRBV4-3 to TRBJ2-2, with TRBD1 identical over 9 bases. This CDR3 has 18 amino acids. Germline V gene sequence: CDR1 LGHNA, CDR2 YSLEER. V gave up 0 bases and J gave up 4 bases; unmatched junction bases: 9. The CDR3 region is CASSQEIVDRGITGELFF. Here the CDR3 DNA reads TGCGCCAGCAGCCAAGAAATAGTGGACAGGGGAATCACCGGGGAGCTGTTTTTT.

This chain links TRBV5-1 with TRBJ2-3; maybe TRBD2 (6 bases). The CDR3 has 14 amino acids. V was trimmed by 0 bases and J by 3 bases, leaving 8 bases between them. Looked up from germline, CDR1 is SGHRS and CDR2 is YFSETQ. As DNA, the CDR3 is TGCGCCAGCAGCTTGGAGGGGACTACAGATACGCAGTATTTT. Translated: CASSLEGTTDTQYF.

The chain combines TRBV6-5 with TRBJ1-6; possible D gene TRBD1, 5 bases. The CDR3 runs 12 residues. Germline V gene lookup returns CDR1 MNHEY and CDR2 SVGAGI. The V and J ends lost 2 bases and 9 bases respectively, with 5 bases between them. CDR3 coding DNA: TGTGCCAGCAGTTACAGGGGTTCACCCCTCCACTTT. It encodes CASSYRGSPLHF.

The chain has TRBV2 and TRBJ2-6; D may match TRBD1 or TRBD2 (6 bases each). Germline loops: CDR1 SNHLY, CDR2 FYNNEI. The CDR3 extends over 15 amino acids. The ends were cut back, 8 bases at V and 4 bases at J, with 15 bases in the middle. CDR3 nucleotide sequence: TGTGCCAGCTCAGTGCCGGGGGCCGGGGCCAACGTCCTGACTTTC. Translation gives CASSVPGAGANVLTF.

The rearrangement joins TRBV14 to TRBJ2-3; D remains unclear. CDR3 length equals 14 residues. Trimming shortened V by 0 bases and J by 2 bases, and 6 bases separated the two germline ends. In germline, CDR1 is SGHDN, CDR2 FVKESK. The CDR3 DNA follows: TGTGCCAGCAGCCAAGATCGCAACACAGATACGCAGTATTTT. Its translation: CASSQDRNTDTQYF.

This clone came up a few times. This chain connects TRBV6-5 to TRBJ2-2, with a tentative D call TRBD2 (6 bases). There are 16 residues in the CDR3. Trimming cost V 1 base and J 7 bases, with 16 bases left between them. Germline-derived CDR1 and CDR2 are MNHEY and SVGAGI. The CDR3 DNA reads as TGTGCCAGCAGTTACTTGGCTAGCGTTCGAAACGGGGAGCTGTTTTTT. Its protein is CASSYLASVRNGELFF.

This chain connects TRBV15 to TRBJ2-5; 7 bases align to TRBD2. Germline CDR1 LNHNV, CDR2 YYDKDF (reference sequence). The CDR3 runs to 16 residues. V was clipped by 0 bases and J by 2 bases; unmatched bases: 6. The CDR3 nucleotides read TGTGCCACCAGCAGAGAGGGAGGGCGGAGACAAGAGACCCAGTACTTC. The encoded protein is CATSREGGRRQETQYF.

The V gene is TRBV2, the J gene TRBJ1-4, with D possibly being TRBD1 (6 bases). V dropped 8 bases and J dropped 8 bases, with 18 bases sitting between them. The CDR3 extends over 14 amino acids. Germline V gene data show CDR1 as SNHLY and CDR2 as FYNNEI. CDR3 sequence reads: CASGETGLNEKLFF. CDR3 in DNA: TGTGCCAGCGGGGAGACAGGTCTAAACGAAAAACTGTTTTTT.

This chain links TRBV9 with TRBJ1-1; D unclear. The germline V gene has CDR1 SGDLS and CDR2 YYNGEE. This CDR3 spans 15 amino acids. Trimming pared 4 bases from V and 2 bases from J, leaving 15 bases between. CDR3 region: CASSPPGGVNTEAFF. The CDR3 DNA reads TGTGCCAGCAGCCCACCGGGCGGCGTAAACACTGAAGCTTTCTTT.

The CDR3 nucleotides are TGTGCCTGGAGGGGGGGTACCTACGAGCAGTACTTC. It translates to CAWRGGTYEQYF. This chain joins TRBV30 and TRBJ2-7; possibly TRBD2 for D (6 bases). Germline V gene data show CDR1 as GTSNPN and CDR2 as SVGIG (reference sequence). The CDR3 is 12 amino acids. Trimming pared 3 bases from V and 2 bases from J, leaving 8 bases between.

A few counts support this clone. V gene TRBV29-1 combines with J gene TRBJ1-2; no reliable D call. Trimming took 6 bases from V and 2 from J, leaving 7 bases between them. Germline lookup yields CDR1 SQVTM and CDR2 ANQGSEA. This CDR3 region has 11 residues. CDR3 sequence reads: CSVGLNYGYTF. The CDR3 DNA reads as TGCAGCGTAGGGCTCAACTATGGCTACACCTTC.

There are a few counts of this clone. CDR3 loop: CASSLVGEAFF. Written as DNA, the CDR3 is TGTGCCAGCAGCTTGGTCGGTGAAGCTTTCTTT. V is TRBV5-5 and J is TRBJ1-1; D uncertain. Trimming removed 0 bases at V and 7 bases at J, with 4 bases between. The germline CDR1 and CDR2 sequences are SGHKS and YYEKEE (reference sequence). The CDR3 has 11 residues.

This clone appeared a few times. The CDR3 bases are TGCAGCGTAATGTTAAGGGACGGAAATCAGCCCCAGCATTTT. Protein product: CSVMLRDGNQPQHF. This sequence joins TRBV29-1 and TRBJ1-5, with a tentative D call TRBD1 (5 bases). The CDR3 runs 14 residues. V lost 6 bases to trimming and J lost 4 bases, with 16 bases between them. Germline V gene sequence: CDR1 SQVTM, CDR2 ANQGSEA.

CDR3 protein: CASSEYRGDIGGELFF. In DNA form, the CDR3 reads TGTGCCAGCAGTGAATATCGGGGGGACATCGGCGGGGAGCTGTTTTTT. V and J are TRBV25-1 and TRBJ2-2, with D possibly TRBD2 on 7 matching bases. The CDR3 contains 16 residues. The ends were cut back, 0 bases at V and 7 bases at J, with 15 bases in the middle. Germline CDR1 reads MGHDK; CDR2 reads SYGVNS.

The chain links TRBV27 to TRBJ2-1; 9 bases are shared with TRBD2. V gave up 8 bases and J gave up 5 bases; unmatched junction bases: 16. The CDR3 runs 17 residues. CDR1 is MNHEY and CDR2 is SMNVEV in the germline V gene (reference sequence). This chain's CDR3 is CASLGRIAGVRDNEQFF. CDR3 bases: TGTGCCAGCCTCGGTCGGATAGCGGGAGTGAGGGACAATGAGCAGTTCTTC.